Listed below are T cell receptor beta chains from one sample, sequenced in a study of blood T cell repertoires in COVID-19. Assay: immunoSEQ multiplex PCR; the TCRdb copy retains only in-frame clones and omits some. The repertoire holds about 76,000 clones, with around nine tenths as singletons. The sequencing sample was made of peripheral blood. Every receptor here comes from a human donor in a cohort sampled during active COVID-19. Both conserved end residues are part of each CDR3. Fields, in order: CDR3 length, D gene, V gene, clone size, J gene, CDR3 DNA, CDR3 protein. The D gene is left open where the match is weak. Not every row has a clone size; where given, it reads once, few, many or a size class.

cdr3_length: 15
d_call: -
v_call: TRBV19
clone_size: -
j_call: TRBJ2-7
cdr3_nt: TGTGCCAGTAGTAAACCAGGGATCGCAATTTACGAGCAGTACTTC
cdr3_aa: CASSKPGIAIYEQYF

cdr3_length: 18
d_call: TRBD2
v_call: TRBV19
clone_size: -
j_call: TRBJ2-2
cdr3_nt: TGTGCCAGTAGTGTCTATCTCCTGGGCGGGAGGGCCACCGGGGAGCTGTTTTTT
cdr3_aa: CASSVYLLGGRATGELFF

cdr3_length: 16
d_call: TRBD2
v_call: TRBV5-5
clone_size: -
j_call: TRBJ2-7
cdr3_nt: TGTGCCAGCAGCACCGATAGCGGGAGGGCCTCCTACGAGCAGTACTTC
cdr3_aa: CASSTDSGRASYEQYF

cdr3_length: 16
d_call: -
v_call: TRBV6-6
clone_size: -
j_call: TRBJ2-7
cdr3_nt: TGTGCCAGCAGTTACTCGAAGAACACAGTAACCTACGAGCAGTACTTC
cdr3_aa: CASSYSKNTVTYEQYF

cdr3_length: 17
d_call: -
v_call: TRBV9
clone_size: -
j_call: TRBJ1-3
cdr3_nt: TGTGCCAGCAGCGCTCGGCGAGGAGGGTTGGCGGGAAACACCATATATTTT
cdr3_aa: CASSARRGGLAGNTIYF

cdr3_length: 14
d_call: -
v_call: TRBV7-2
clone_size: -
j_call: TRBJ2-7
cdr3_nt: TGTGCCAGCAGCCCGCAGGGGGGTTCCTACGAGCAGTACTTC
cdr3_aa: CASSPQGGSYEQYF

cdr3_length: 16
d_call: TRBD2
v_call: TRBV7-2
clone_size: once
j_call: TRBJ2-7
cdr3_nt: TGTGCCAGCAGCCTCAACTCGGGGGGACTCTCCTACGAGCAGTACTTC
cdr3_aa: CASSLNSGGLSYEQYF

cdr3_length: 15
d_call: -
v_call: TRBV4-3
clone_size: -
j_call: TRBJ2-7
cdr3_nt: TGCGCCAGCAGCCAACGGTCAGGGGGGAACTACGAGCAGTACTTC
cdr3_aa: CASSQRSGGNYEQYF

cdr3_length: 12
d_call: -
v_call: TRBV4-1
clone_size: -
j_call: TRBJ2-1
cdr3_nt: TGCGCCAGCAGCCACCTCTACAATGAGCAGTTCTTC
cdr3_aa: CASSHLYNEQFF

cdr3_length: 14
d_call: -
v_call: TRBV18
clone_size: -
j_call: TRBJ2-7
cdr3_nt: TGTGCCAGCTCACGGGGAGCGCAAACCTACGAGCAGTACTTC
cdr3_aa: CASSRGAQTYEQYF

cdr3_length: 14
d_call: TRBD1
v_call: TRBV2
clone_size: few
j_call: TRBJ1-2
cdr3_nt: TGTGCCAGCCTGCTGCCTGGACAGGGGTCTGGCTACACCTTC
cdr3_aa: CASLLPGQGSGYTF

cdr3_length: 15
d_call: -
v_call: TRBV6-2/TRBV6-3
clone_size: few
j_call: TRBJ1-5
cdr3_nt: TGTGCCAGCAGTTACTCGATAGTCAGGAGGCAGCCCCAGCATTTT
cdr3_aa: CASSYSIVRRQPQHF

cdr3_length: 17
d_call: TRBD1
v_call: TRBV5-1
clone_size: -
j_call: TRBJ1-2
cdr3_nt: TGCGCCAGCAGCGTTGCCCGCGACAGGGTTCGTAACTATGGCTACACCTTC
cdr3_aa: CASSVARDRVRNYGYTF

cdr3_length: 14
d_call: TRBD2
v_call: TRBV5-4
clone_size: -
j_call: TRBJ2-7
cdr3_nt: TGTGCCAGCAGCGAAGCGGGGGGCTCCTACGAGCAGTACTTC
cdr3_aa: CASSEAGGSYEQYF

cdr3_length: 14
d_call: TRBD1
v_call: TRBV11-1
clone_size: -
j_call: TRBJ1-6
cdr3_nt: TGTGCCAGCAGCTGGGACAGCCTGAATTCACCCCTCCACTTT
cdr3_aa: CASSWDSLNSPLHF

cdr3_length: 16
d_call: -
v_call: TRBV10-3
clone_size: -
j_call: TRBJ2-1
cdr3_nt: TGTGCCATCAGTGATCTAGTTAGCGGAAAAGACAATGAGCAGTTCTTC
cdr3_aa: CAISDLVSGKDNEQFF

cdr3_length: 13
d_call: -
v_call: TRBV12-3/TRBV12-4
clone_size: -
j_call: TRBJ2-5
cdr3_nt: TGTGCCAGCAGTACGGACAGAGAAGAGACCCAGTACTTC
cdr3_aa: CASSTDREETQYF

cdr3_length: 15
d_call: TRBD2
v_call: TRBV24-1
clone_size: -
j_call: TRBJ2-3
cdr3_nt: TGTGCCACCAGTGGGACTAGCGGGGTCACAGATACGCAGTATTTT
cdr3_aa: CATSGTSGVTDTQYF

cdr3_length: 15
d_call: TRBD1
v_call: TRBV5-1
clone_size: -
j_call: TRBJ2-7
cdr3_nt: TGCGCCAGCAGCTGGGGACAGGGGGCGCGCCACGAGCAGTACTTC
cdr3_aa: CASSWGQGARHEQYF

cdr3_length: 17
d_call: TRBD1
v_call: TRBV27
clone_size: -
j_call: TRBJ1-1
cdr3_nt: TGTGCCAGCAGTCCGGGACAGGGGAACCCAATGAACACTGAAGCTTTCTTT
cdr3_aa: CASSPGQGNPMNTEAFF

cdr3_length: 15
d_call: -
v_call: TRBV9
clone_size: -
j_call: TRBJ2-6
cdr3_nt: TGTGCCAGCAGCGTAATGAGGTCTGGGGCCAACGTCCTGACTTTC
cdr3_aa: CASSVMRSGANVLTF

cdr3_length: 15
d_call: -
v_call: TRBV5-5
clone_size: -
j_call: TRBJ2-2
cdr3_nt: TGTGCCAGCAGCTTGTCGGCCACGGGCACCGGGGAGCTGTTTTTT
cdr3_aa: CASSLSATGTGELFF

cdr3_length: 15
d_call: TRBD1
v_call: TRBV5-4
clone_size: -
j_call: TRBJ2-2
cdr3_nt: TGTGCCAGCAGCCTATACAGGGGTAACACCGGGGAGCTGTTTTTT
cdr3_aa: CASSLYRGNTGELFF

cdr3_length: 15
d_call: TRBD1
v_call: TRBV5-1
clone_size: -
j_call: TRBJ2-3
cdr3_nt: TGCGCCAGCAGCCGGGGACAGGGGGCCGCAGATACGCAGTATTTT
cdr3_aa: CASSRGQGAADTQYF

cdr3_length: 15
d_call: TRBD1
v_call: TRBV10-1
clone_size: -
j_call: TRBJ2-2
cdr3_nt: TGCGCCAGCAGACGAGGGACAGGGGACACCGGGGAGCTGTTTTTT
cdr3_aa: CASRRGTGDTGELFF

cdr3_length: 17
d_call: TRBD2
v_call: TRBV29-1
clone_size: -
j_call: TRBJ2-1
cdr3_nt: TGCAGCGTTGAAGCCCCGGGGACTAGCGGGGGGTACAATGAGCAGTTCTTC
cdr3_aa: CSVEAPGTSGGYNEQFF

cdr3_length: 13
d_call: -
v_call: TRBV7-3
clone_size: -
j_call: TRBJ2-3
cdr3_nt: TGTGCCAGCAGCTTACTCTACACAGATACGCAGTATTTT
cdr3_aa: CASSLLYTDTQYF

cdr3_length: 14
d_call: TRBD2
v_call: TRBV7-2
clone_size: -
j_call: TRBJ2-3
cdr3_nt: TGTGCCAGCAGCTTAGGAAGCGGGGCAGATACGCAGTATTTT
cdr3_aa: CASSLGSGADTQYF

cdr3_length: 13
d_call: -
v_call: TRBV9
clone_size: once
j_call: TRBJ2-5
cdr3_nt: TGTGCCAGCAGCGTAATGGGTGAGGGAGCCCAGTACTTC
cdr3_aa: CASSVMGEGAQYF

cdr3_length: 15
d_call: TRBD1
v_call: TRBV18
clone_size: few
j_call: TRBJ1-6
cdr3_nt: TGTGCCAGCTCACCGGGGACAGGGGATAATTCACCCCTCCACTTT
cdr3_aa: CASSPGTGDNSPLHF

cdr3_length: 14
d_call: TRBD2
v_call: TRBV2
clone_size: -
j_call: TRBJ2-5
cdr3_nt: TGTGCCAGCAGCGGGACTAGCGGCCAAGAGACCCAGTACTTC
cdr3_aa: CASSGTSGQETQYF

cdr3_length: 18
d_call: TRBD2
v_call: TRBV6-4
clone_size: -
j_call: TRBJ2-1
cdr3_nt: TGTGCCAGCAGTGACCAGGGCTTGCGGGGGGTACCCCTCAATGAGCAGTTCTTC
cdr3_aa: CASSDQGLRGVPLNEQFF

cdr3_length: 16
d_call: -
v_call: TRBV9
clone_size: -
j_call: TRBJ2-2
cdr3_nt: TGTGCCAGCAGCAGGGCGGGGTCTTCGAACACCGGGGAGCTGTTTTTT
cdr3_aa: CASSRAGSSNTGELFF

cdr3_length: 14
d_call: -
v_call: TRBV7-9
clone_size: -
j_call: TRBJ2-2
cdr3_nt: TGTGCCAGCAGCCCGCAGGGATACAGCGGGGAGCTGTTTTTT
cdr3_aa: CASSPQGYSGELFF

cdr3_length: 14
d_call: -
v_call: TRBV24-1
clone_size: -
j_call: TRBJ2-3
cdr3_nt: TGTGCCACCAGTGATGCCGGGGGCACAGATACGCAGTATTTT
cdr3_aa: CATSDAGGTDTQYF

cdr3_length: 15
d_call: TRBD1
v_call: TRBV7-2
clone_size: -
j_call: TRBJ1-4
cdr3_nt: TGTGCCAGCAGCAACAGGGGGCCCACTAATGAAAAACTGTTTTTT
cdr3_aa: CASSNRGPTNEKLFF

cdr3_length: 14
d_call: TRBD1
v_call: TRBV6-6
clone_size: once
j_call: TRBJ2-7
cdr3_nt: TGTGCCAGCACCTTGGGACAGGGAGACGGAGAGCAGTACTTC
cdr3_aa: CASTLGQGDGEQYF

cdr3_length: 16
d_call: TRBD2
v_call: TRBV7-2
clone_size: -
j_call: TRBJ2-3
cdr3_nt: TGTGCCAGCAGCCCACCACTAGCGGGAGGGACAGATACGCAGTATTTT
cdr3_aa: CASSPPLAGGTDTQYF

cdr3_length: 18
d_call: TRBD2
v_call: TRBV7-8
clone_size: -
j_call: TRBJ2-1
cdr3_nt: TGTGCCAGCAGCTCACCGGGACTAGCGGGAGGGATTTACAATGAGCAGTTCTTC
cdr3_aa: CASSSPGLAGGIYNEQFF

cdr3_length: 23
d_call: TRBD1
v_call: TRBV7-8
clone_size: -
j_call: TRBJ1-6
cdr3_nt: TGTGCCAGCAGCCCTCCCCCGCCCGACAGGGAGGTCACCGCCAGCTCCTATAATTCACCCCTCCACTTT
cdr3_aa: CASSPPPPDREVTASSYNSPLHF

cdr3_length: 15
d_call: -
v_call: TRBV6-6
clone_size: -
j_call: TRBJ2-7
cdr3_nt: TGTGCCAGCAGTCCCCCCGGCTTTGGGACATCGGAGCAGTACTTC
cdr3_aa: CASSPPGFGTSEQYF

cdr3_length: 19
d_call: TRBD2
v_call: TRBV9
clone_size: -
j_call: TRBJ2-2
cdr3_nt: TGTGCCAGCAGCGATGTAGGAGGGAGACCGGGACTAGACACCGGGGAGCTGTTTTTT
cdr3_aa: CASSDVGGRPGLDTGELFF

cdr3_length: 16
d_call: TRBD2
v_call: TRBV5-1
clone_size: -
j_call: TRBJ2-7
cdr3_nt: TGCGCCAGCAGCTCCCCGCTGGGCGGGAGCTCCTACGAGCAGTACTTC
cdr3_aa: CASSSPLGGSSYEQYF

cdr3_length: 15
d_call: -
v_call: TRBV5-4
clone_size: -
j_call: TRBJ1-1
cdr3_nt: TGTGCCAGCAGCTTGAACGGTGATATGAACACTGAAGCTTTCTTT
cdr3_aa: CASSLNGDMNTEAFF

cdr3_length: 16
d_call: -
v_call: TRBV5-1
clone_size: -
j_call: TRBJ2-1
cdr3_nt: TGCGCCAGCAGCTTGGTGGGAGTACGGGTTGACAATGAGCAGTTCTTC
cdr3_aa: CASSLVGVRVDNEQFF

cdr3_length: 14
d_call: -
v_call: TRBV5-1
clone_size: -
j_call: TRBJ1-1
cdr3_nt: TGCGCCAGCAGCTTGTTTGGCCAGAACACTGAAGCTTTCTTT
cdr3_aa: CASSLFGQNTEAFF

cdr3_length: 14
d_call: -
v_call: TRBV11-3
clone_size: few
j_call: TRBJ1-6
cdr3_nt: TGTGCCAGCAGCTTCGCAGGGGATATCTCACCCCTCCACTTT
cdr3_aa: CASSFAGDISPLHF

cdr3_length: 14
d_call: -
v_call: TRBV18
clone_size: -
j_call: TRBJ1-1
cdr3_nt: TGTGCCAGCTCACTTAACAGGGCGGCCACTGAAGCTTTCTTT
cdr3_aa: CASSLNRAATEAFF

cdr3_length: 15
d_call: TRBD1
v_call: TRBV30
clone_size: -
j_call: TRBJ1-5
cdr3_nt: TGTGCCTGGAGTGTGATGACAGGGGGAAATCAGCCCCAGCATTTT
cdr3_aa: CAWSVMTGGNQPQHF

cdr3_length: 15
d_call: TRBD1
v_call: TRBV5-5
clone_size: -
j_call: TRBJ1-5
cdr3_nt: TGTGCCAGCTCTACCGGGACAGGGGTTGGACAGCCCCAGCATTTT
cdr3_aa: CASSTGTGVGQPQHF

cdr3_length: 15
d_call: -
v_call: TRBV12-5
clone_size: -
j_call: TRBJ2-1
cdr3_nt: TGTGCTAGTGGTTTAGGGGGGGGCAGCGGCGATGAGCAGTTCTTC
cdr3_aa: CASGLGGGSGDEQFF

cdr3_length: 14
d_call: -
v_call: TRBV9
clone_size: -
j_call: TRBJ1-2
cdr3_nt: TGTGCCAGCAGCGTAGATATGAACTTCTATGGCTACACCTTC
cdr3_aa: CASSVDMNFYGYTF